One sample yielded the 15 T cell receptor beta chains listed below, sequenced in a study of cytomegalovirus exposure and HLA in healthy donors. Method: immunoSEQ multiplex PCR; TCRdb's copy keeps in-frame clones and lacks some. The table records approximately 140,000 clones, just under 85% of them present only once. The sequenced material came from PBMCs. These receptors were obtained from a woman aged 25 to 45 in good health and CMV-seronegative.

The chain couples TRBV5-6 to TRBJ2-3, with 9 nucleotides matching TRBD2. Germline CDR1 and CDR2: SGHDT and YYEEEE. The J segment lost 1 base and the V segment lost 2 bases, leaving 5 bases of the junction unmatched. The CDR3 covers 16 residues. The CDR3 coding sequence is TGTGCCAGCAGCTTCTTCCAGCGGGGGGGCACAGATACGCAGTATTTT. Translated: CASSFFQRGGTDTQYF.

The chain has TRBV7-6 and TRBJ2-6; maybe TRBD1 (5 bases). Trimming pared 2 bases from V and 3 bases from J, leaving 17 bases between. This CDR3 region has 18 residues. CDR1 and CDR2 from the germline V gene are SGHVS and FNYEAQ. CDR3 amino acids: CASSLIPTEVVGANVLTF. The CDR3 nucleotides are TGTGCCAGCAGCTTAATCCCGACAGAGGTGGTTGGGGCCAACGTCCTGACTTTC.

This clone was seen a few times. The chain is built from TRBV2 and TRBJ1-1; 7 bases fit TRBD1. CDR1 is SNHLY and CDR2 is FYNNEI in the germline V gene. The CDR3 spans 16 residues. J lost 1 base, V lost 6 bases, and 11 bases had no gene match. CDR3 in amino acids: CASSPGQGVANTEAFF. CDR3 coding DNA: TGTGCCAGCAGCCCGGGGCAGGGGGTGGCGAACACTGAAGCTTTCTTT.

J is TRBJ1-5 and V is TRBV9; D ambiguous. CDR3 length: 15 residues. The V gene lost 0 bases and the J gene lost 2 bases, with 9 bases spanning the gap. The germline V gene encodes CDR1 SGDLS and CDR2 YYNGEE. The CDR3 DNA reads as TGTGCCAGCAGCGTAGACGCCGGGGGCAATCAGCCCCAGCATTTT. This translates into CASSVDAGGNQPQHF.

This clone was detected only a few times. The rearrangement uses TRBV13 and TRBJ1-2; TRBD1 agrees at 8 bases. V trimming: 3 bases; J trimming: 2 bases; junction bases outside the gene matches: 8. Looked up from germline, CDR1 is PRHDT and CDR2 is FYEKMQ (reference sequence). The CDR3 contains 16 residues. Here the CDR3 reads CASSLRSGQGNYGYTF. CDR3 bases: TGTGCCAGCAGCTTGAGAAGCGGACAGGGCAACTATGGCTACACCTTC.

This clone turned up a few times. This sequence joins TRBV7-9 and TRBJ1-6; D might be TRBD1 (6 bases). The CDR3 consists of 14 residues. Germline loops: CDR1 SEHNR, CDR2 FQNEAQ (reference sequence). V dropped 4 bases and J dropped 6 bases, with 10 bases sitting between them. CDR3 sequence (DNA): TGTGCCAGCAGCTCGGACAGCGTTAATTCACCCCTCCACTTT. It translates to CASSSDSVNSPLHF.

This clone was detected only a few times. This chain links TRBV28 with TRBJ1-2; 7 nucleotides line up with TRBD1. This CDR3 comprises 14 residues. Germline trimming cut 6 bases from V and 0 bases from J; bases unmatched to any gene: 4. CDR1 and CDR2 from the germline V gene are MDHEN and SYDVKM. CDR3 residues: CASSRTGANYGYTF. CDR3 sequence (DNA): TGTGCCAGCAGCCGGACAGGAGCTAACTATGGCTACACCTTC.

V gene TRBV27 combines with J gene TRBJ1-2, with TRBD1 as a possible D gene (5 bases). This CDR3 is built from 14 residues. From germline, CDR1 is MNHEY and CDR2 SMNVEV (reference sequence). Trimming removed 3 bases from V and 8 bases from J, with 16 bases in between. The chain's CDR3 is CASSFLGGEGGYTF. CDR3 nucleotide sequence: TGTGCCAGCAGTTTTTTGGGAGGGGAGGGGGGCTACACCTTC.

This chain uses TRBV7-9 with TRBJ2-1; 7 bases are shared with TRBD1. The CDR3 length is 15 residues. The germline V gene encodes CDR1 SEHNR and CDR2 FQNEAQ (reference sequence). With 4 bases clipped from V and 6 bases from J, the junction kept 9 bases outside the gene matches. CDR3 nucleotide sequence: TGTGCCAGCAGCTCACTCACAGGGGCCTTCAATGAGCAGTTCTTC. It codes for CASSSLTGAFNEQFF.

Of note for this clone: This CDR3 is also generated by other DNA sequences in the sample. The CDR3: CASHEGLAGGKGQFF. The CDR3 nucleotides are TGTGCCAGCCACGAGGGACTAGCGGGGGGCAAGGGGCAGTTCTTC. The rearrangement joins TRBV2 to TRBJ2-1, with TRBD2 matching 15 bases. J was trimmed by 12 bases and V by 8 bases; bases with no gene match: 11. The germline CDR1 and CDR2 sequences are SNHLY and FYNNEI. The CDR3 runs to 15 residues. Full variable domain (rest looked up from reference TRBV2 and TRBJ2-1): EPEVTQTPSHQVTQMGQEVILRCVPISNHLYFYWYRQILGQKVEFLVSFYNNEISEKSEIFDDQFSVERPDGSNFTLKIRSTKLEDSAMYFCASHEGLAGGKGQFFGPGTRLTVL.

This chain joins TRBV21-1 and TRBJ2-7; the D segment call TRBD1 is taken from the table without a DNA check. TRBV21-1 is given as a pseudogene. This CDR3 is built from 11 residues. CDR3 coding DNA: TGTGCCAGGGGGCCCCCCTACGAGCAGTACTTC. Protein sequence: CARGPPYEQYF.

The CDR3 reads CASNTGALGNEQFF. CDR3 in DNA: TGCGCCAGCAATACAGGGGCCCTGGGGAATGAGCAGTTCTTC. The J gene is TRBJ2-1, the V gene TRBV5-1; 7 bases match TRBD1. Germline CDR1 SGHRS, CDR2 YFSETQ. Unmatched junction bases numbered 10, after V lost 6 bases and J lost 7 bases. The CDR3 sequence is 14 residues long.

This clone appeared a few times. Because it lacks the conserved phenylalanine or tryptophan at the end, this CDR3 is likely a read error. It is unclear where the CDR3 begins or ends on the DNA, so no DNA is shown, and the CDR3 is as TCRdb lists it. The V call is TRBV2, the J call TRBJ2-3; TRBD1 was called by the table and not checked on the DNA. With termini counted, the CDR3 has 12 amino acids. Germline-derived CDR1 and CDR2 are SNHLY and FYNNEI. The CDR3 protein is CASSQDRGRPVY.

This clone was detected a few times. CDR3 nucleotide sequence: TGTGCCAGCAGGCAGGGGGCCAACTATGGCTACACCTTC. Translation gives CASRQGANYGYTF. The rearrangement uses TRBV13 and TRBJ1-2; the match to TRBD1 covers 8 bases. This CDR3 contains 13 residues. Germline V gene data show CDR1 as PRHDT and CDR2 as FYEKMQ (reference sequence). V lost 6 bases to trimming and J lost 2 bases; unmatched junction nucleotides: 2.

The chain uses TRBV7-2 and TRBJ2-3; a possible D gene is TRBD2 (7 bases). Germline CDR1 SGHTA, CDR2 FQGNSA. The CDR3 is 15 amino acids. V shed 5 bases and J shed 4 bases, with 16 bases lying between them. The CDR3 DNA reads as TGTGCCAGCAGCGGGGGCGGGGGCCGGTCAGATACGCAGTATTTT. Amino acids: CASSGGGGRSDTQYF.